The next 27 T cell receptor beta chains were all read from a single sample in a study of blood T cells in healthy people across ages. Sample-barcoded 5' priming and a J-beta primer mix drove a second PCR of about 6 to 12 cycles. TCRdb itself ran the 5' RACE reads through MiXCR, one entry per CDR3 protein. The repertoire holds about 650,000 distinct CDR3 sequences, with approximately 52% as singletons. Sequenced: blood. These receptors came from a woman of 80 years or more in good health.

CDR3 sequence reads: CSVQGYEGNQPQHF. As DNA, the CDR3 is TGCAGCGTCCAGGGTTATGAGGGCAATCAGCCCCAGCATTTT. The rearrangement links TRBV20-1 to TRBJ1-5; D is perhaps TRBD1 (5 bases). The CDR3 extends over 14 amino acids. The V gene's germline CDR1 is DFQATT and CDR2 SNEGSKA (reference sequence).

This clonotype showed up just once. A much larger clone differs from this one at a single base, so this may be a read error. The chain is built from TRBV7-9 and TRBJ2-3; D possibly matches TRBD1 or TRBD2 (6 bases each). The CDR3 has 16 residues. CDR1 is SEHNR and CDR2 is FQNEAQ in the germline V gene (reference sequence). The CDR3 DNA follows: TGTACCAGCAGCCTAACATGGGGGGCAGCCCCAGATACGCAGTATTTT. This sequence encodes CTSSLTWGAAPDTQYF. Looking up the rest from reference TRBV7-9 and TRBJ2-3 gives the full variable domain: DTGVSQNPRHKITKRGQNVTFRCDPISEHNRLYWYRQTLGQGPEFLTYFQNEAQLEKSRLLSDRFSAERPKGSFSTLEIQRTEQGDSAMYLCTSSLTWGAAPDTQYFGPGTRLTVL.

The chain links TRBV29-1 to TRBJ2-1, with 10 bases lining up with TRBD1. CDR1 and CDR2 (germline): SQVTM, ANQGSEA. V gave up 0 bases and J gave up 4 bases; unmatched junction bases: 6. This CDR3 is 16 amino acids long. Written as DNA, the CDR3 is TGCAGCGTTGAAGATCGGGGGACAGGGGTTTACAATGAGCAGTTCTTC. Its translation: CSVEDRGTGVYNEQFF.

This clonotype was counted many times. The chain links TRBV7-3 to TRBJ2-5, with a possible D match to TRBD1 (6 bases). The V end was cut by 1 base, the J end by 1 base, with 7 bases between. The germline gives CDR1 SGHTA, CDR2 FQGTGA. The CDR3 extends over 14 amino acids. CDR3 sequence (DNA): TGTGCCAGCAGCTTAAACAGGGCCCAAGAGACCCAGTACTTC. Its translation is CASSLNRAQETQYF.

V usage is TRBV7-2 and J usage is TRBJ2-6, with unresolved D. The V gene lost 5 bases and the J gene lost 0 bases, with 8 bases spanning the gap. The germline gives CDR1 SGHTA, CDR2 FQGNSA. The CDR3 has 15 amino acids. CDR3 nucleotide sequence: TGTGCCAGCAGCCAAACCCGCTCTGGGGCCAACGTCCTGACTTTC. As protein: CASSQTRSGANVLTF.

Note on this clonotype: The junction does not match germline at one end; this may be a read error. The chain combines TRBV18 with TRBJ2-5; D uncertain. This CDR3 contains 13 residues. Germline V gives CDR1 KGHSH, CDR2 LQKENI. The CDR3 nucleotides are TGTGTCAGCTCACCGCTCCTGGGTGAGACCCAGTACTTC. This sequence encodes CVSSPLLGETQYF. The full variable domain, in which reference TRBV18 and TRBJ2-5 provide the parts outside the CDR3, is NAGVMQNPRHLVRRRGQEARLRCSPMKGHSHVYWYRQLPEEGLKFMVYLQKENIIDESGMPKERFSAEFPKEGPSILRIQQVVRGDSAAYFCVSSPLLGETQYFGPGTRLLVL.

This clonotype was picked up many times. The chain uses TRBV4-2 and TRBJ2-3, with TRBD2 identical over 12 bases. Trimming took 4 bases from V and 4 from J; bases not matched to a gene: 6. This CDR3 spans 16 amino acids. Germline CDR1 is LGHNA and CDR2 is YNFKEQ. CDR3 DNA: TGTGCCAGCAGCCGCCGGACTAGCGGGGACCCAGATACGCAGTATTTT. Its translation is CASSRRTSGDPDTQYF.

Comment on this clonotype: Possible read error: a much larger clone is one base away. For the CDR3, the DNA is TGCGCCAGCACCTGGACAGGGGTCATCAATGAGCAGTTCTTC. This translates into CASTWTGVINEQFF. The chain couples TRBV10-2 to TRBJ2-1; TRBD1 matches at 9 bases. After removal of 7 bases from V and 6 bases from J, the junction contained 7 bases not matched to a gene. This CDR3 comprises 14 residues. Germline values: CDR1 WSHSY, CDR2 SAAADI.

This clonotype was observed at least ten times. The CDR3 DNA is TGCAGTGCTAGAGACCTTAGAATGATTAGCGGGGGGCGCCAGCAGTTCTTC. It encodes CSARDLRMISGGRQQFF. This chain links TRBV20-1 with TRBJ2-1; 10 positions match TRBD2. There are 17 residues in the CDR3. V lost 0 bases to trimming and J lost 11 bases; unmatched junction nucleotides: 16. Germline lookup yields CDR1 DFQATT and CDR2 SNEGSKA (reference sequence).

In this sample, this clonotype turned up once. This sequence joins TRBV2 and TRBJ2-1; 9 bases are a match to TRBD1. CDR3 length: 17 amino acids. CDR1 SNHLY and CDR2 FYNNEI come from the germline V gene. The V gene end was trimmed by 6 bases and the J gene end by 1 base; junction bases not matched to a gene: 10. CDR3 region: CASSGMGTGKSYNEQFF. CDR3 in DNA: TGTGCCAGCAGCGGGATGGGGACAGGGAAATCCTACAATGAGCAGTTCTTC.

This clonotype came up many times. The rearrangement joins TRBV6-6 to TRBJ1-3; perhaps TRBD1 as D (5 bases). The CDR3 covers 13 residues. Germline loops: CDR1 MNHNY, CDR2 SVGAGI (reference sequence). Trimming stripped 6 bases from V and 4 bases from J, with 10 bases between. The CDR3 DNA follows: TGTGCCAGCAGACAGGAACAGGGAAACACCATATATTTT. Protein sequence: CASRQEQGNTIYF.

As to this clonotype: A read error may account for a junction end that differs from germline. V usage is TRBV7-3 and J usage is TRBJ2-1; TRBD1 might be the D (5 bases). The CDR3 has 15 residues. Germline V lookup: CDR1 SGHTA, CDR2 FQGTGA. CDR3 coding DNA: TGTGCCAGCAGCTCAAGACAGAGCTCCTACAATAAGCAGTTCTTC. Residues: CASSSRQSSYNKQFF.

This clonotype was recorded at least ten times. The rearrangement links TRBV25-1 to TRBJ1-4, with D uncertain. The CDR3 sequence is 13 residues long. Germline V lookup: CDR1 MGHDK, CDR2 SYGVNS. The V and J ends lost 7 bases and 7 bases respectively, with 13 bases between them. CDR3 in amino acids: CASMLDYGEKLFF. The CDR3 DNA reads as TGTGCCAGCATGCTCGACTACGGTGAAAAACTGTTTTTT.

This clonotype was picked up many times. A much larger clonotype is one base distant, so this may be a read error. The chain links TRBV27 to TRBJ2-1, with D tentatively TRBD2 (6 bases). CDR3 length: 15 residues. V was cut by 6 bases and J by 0 bases, with 12 bases left in between. The germline gives CDR1 MNHEY, CDR2 SMNVEV (reference sequence). The DNA for the CDR3 is TGTGCCAGCAGCCGGGGGAGAGGCTCCTACAATGAGCAGTTCTTC. Its protein is CASSRGRGSYNEQFF.

This clonotype occurred a few times. The chain joins TRBV7-2 to TRBJ1-2; tentatively, D is TRBD1 (6 bases). With 4 bases removed from V and 4 bases from J, the gap between germline ends came to 7 bases. The V gene's germline CDR1 is SGHTA and CDR2 FQGNSA. The CDR3 covers 12 residues. CDR3 DNA sequence: TGTGCCAGCAGCTCACAGGGCTATGGCTACACCTTC. Its translation: CASSSQGYGYTF.

V and J are TRBV20-1 and TRBJ2-5; 9 bases agree with TRBD2. Trimming took 1 base from V and 11 from J; bases not matched to a gene: 17. This CDR3 is 16 amino acids long. Per the germline V gene, CDR1 is DFQATT and CDR2 is SNEGSKA (reference sequence). CDR3 region: CSARGGKAGGPGEQYF. The CDR3, as DNA: TGCAGTGCTAGAGGAGGGAAGGCGGGAGGGCCTGGTGAGCAGTACTTC.

This chain uses TRBV4-1 with TRBJ1-2; 7 bases agree with TRBD1. Germline V CDR1 and CDR2: MGHRA, YSYEKL. CDR3 size: 14 residues. Trimming took 1 base from V and 5 from J; bases not matched to a gene: 4. The DNA of the CDR3 is TGCGCCAGCAGCCAAGCACAACAGGGGTATGGCTACACCTTC. Amino acids: CASSQAQQGYGYTF.

The J gene is TRBJ2-5, the V gene TRBV6-5; 9 bases are shared with TRBD1. This CDR3 has 15 residues. Germline V gives CDR1 MNHEY, CDR2 SVGAGI. With V trimmed by 8 bases and J by 7 bases, 14 bases remained unmatched. CDR3 bases: TGTGCCAGCCGGTTGGACAGGGGCCCGGTTTGGACCCAGTACTTC. Its protein is CASRLDRGPVWTQYF.

Note on this clonotype: A much larger clone differs by one base, so this may be a read error. The rearrangement uses TRBV15 and TRBJ1-2; TRBD1 might be the D (6 bases). The CDR3 covers 12 residues. In germline, CDR1 is LNHNV, CDR2 YYDKDF (reference sequence). CDR3 in amino acids: CPTSQGNYGYTF. CDR3 nucleotide sequence: TGTCCCACCAGCCAGGGGAACTATGGCTACACCTTC.

The chain is built from TRBV6-1 and TRBJ2-7; perhaps TRBD2 as D (6 bases). Trimming cost V 10 bases and J 7 bases, with 29 bases left between them. The CDR3 extends over 16 amino acids. The V gene's germline CDR1 is MNHNS and CDR2 SASEGT. The CDR3 DNA is TGTGCCATCTCGTGGGGGGAGGTAGCCGCCTACAATGAGCAGTACTTC. Translation: CAISWGEVAAYNEQYF.

To note about this clonotype: This may come from a read error, since a much larger clone is one base off. The chain links TRBV10-1 to TRBJ2-7; 8 bases line up with TRBD2. The germline CDR1 and CDR2 sequences are WNHNN and SYGVQD (reference sequence). J lost 3 bases, V lost 5 bases, and 3 bases had no gene match. The CDR3 sequence is 13 residues long. CDR3 sequence: CASSSGSHYEQYF. CDR3 in DNA: TGCGCCAGCAGTAGCGGGAGCCACTACGAGCAGTACTTC.

The J gene is TRBJ2-7, the V gene TRBV12-3 or TRBV12-4; TRBD2 aligns across 8 bases. The V and J ends lost 6 bases and 4 bases, in that order; junction bases with no gene match: 11. The CDR3 spans 15 residues. The CDR3, as DNA: TGTGCCAGCAGCCCCGGCGGGACTAGGAATTACGAGCAGTACTTC. It is translated as CASSPGGTRNYEQYF.

There are many counts of this clonotype. The V gene is TRBV9, the J gene TRBJ2-1, with D maybe TRBD1 (5 bases). The germline V gene has CDR1 SGDLS and CDR2 YYNGEE. The CDR3 runs 14 residues. The ends were cut back, 7 bases at V and 8 bases at J, with 19 bases in the middle. Here the CDR3 DNA reads TGTGCCAGCCAAGAAGGGGTGGGTTGGGATGAGCAGTTCTTC. It specifies CASQEGVGWDEQFF.

The rearrangement links TRBV20-1 to TRBJ2-5; possibly TRBD2 for D (5 bases). The CDR3 extends over 14 amino acids. Per the germline V gene, CDR1 is DFQATT and CDR2 is SNEGSKA (reference sequence). Trimming removed 3 bases at V and 11 bases at J, with 22 bases between. CDR3 bases: TGCAGTGCTAGGCCTCCGACTACAACCTACGGGCAGTACTTC. The encoded protein is CSARPPTTTYGQYF.

The table lists this clonotype with many counts. Its ends do not fully match the called genes, so a read error is possible. The chain combines TRBV12-3 or TRBV12-4 with TRBJ2-3; D uncertain. The CDR3 extends over 14 amino acids. The CDR3 bases are TGTGCCAGCAACCCAAGCGACCGCACGGATACGCAGTATTTT. Its translation is CASNPSDRTDTQYF.

The chain joins TRBV18 to TRBJ1-5; no reliable D call. In germline, CDR1 is KGHSH, CDR2 LQKENI. Trimming shortened V by 3 bases and J by 0 bases, and 24 bases separated the two germline ends. This CDR3 spans 20 amino acids. CDR3 region: CASSPIDKHRGGDSNQPQHF. In DNA, the CDR3 is TGTGCCAGCTCACCCATTGATAAGCATCGGGGAGGCGATAGCAATCAGCCCCAGCATTTT.

The chain couples TRBV3-1 to TRBJ2-4; D is perhaps TRBD1 (6 bases). The DNA end is a closer match to TRBJ2-7, so the J assignment may be wrong. In germline, CDR1 is LGHDT, CDR2 YNNKEL (reference sequence). The CDR3 contains 13 residues. The chain's CDR3 is CASSRTGRNEQYF. In nucleotides, the CDR3 is TGTGCCAGCAGCCGTACAGGGCGAAACGAGCAGTACTTC.